This T cell receptor (beta chain) was identified in a study of beta chain features in type 1 diabetes. Points from the study as a whole: Shorter TCRB CDR3s, moderately but significantly so, marked every one of the four CD4+ subsets in Type 1 diabetes patients. Sampled from patients, naive, central memory and Treg TCRB repertoires appeared more similar than those sampled from healthy donors.

Trimming cost V 5 bases and J 2 bases; bases outside gene matches: 2. Germline V gene lookup returns CDR1 SNHLY and CDR2 FYNNEI. The CDR3 covers 14 residues. The sequenced template was cDNA made from the entire isolated RNA. The method was immunoSEQ multiplex PCR; TCRdb's version includes in-frame clones alone and lacks a portion of them. The sample records some 700,000 clones, about an eighth being singletons. This clone was counted only a few times. No antigen is known for it. The chain carries TRBV2 and TRBJ2-7, with 11 bases identical to TRBD2. The clonotype comes from a man between 18 and 35 years old with type 1 diabetes. Sequences were obtained from naive CD4+ T cells from blood. The CDR3 spells CASSSSGGPYEQYF. CDR3 DNA sequence: TGTGCCAGCAGTTCTAGCGGGGGGCCCTACGAGCAGTACTTC. Combining the CDR3 with reference TRBV2 and TRBJ2-7 gives the whole variable domain EPEVTQTPSHQVTQMGQEVILRCVPISNHLYFYWYRQILGQKVEFLVSFYNNEISEKSEIFDDQFSVERPDGSNFTLKIRSTKLEDSAMYFCASSSSGGPYEQYFGPGTRLTVT.